The T cell receptor (beta chain) described here comes from a study of T cell responses to AZD1222 COVID-19 vaccine. Generated by immunoSEQ multiplex PCR, the TCRdb table keeps only in-frame clones and is missing some. The table has some 200,000 clones, approximately 94% seen once. Germline V lookup: CDR1 SQVTM, CDR2 ANQGSEA. Trimming took 4 bases from V and 5 from J, leaving 11 bases between them. The CDR3 length is 12 residues. The V and J genes are TRBV29-1 and TRBJ1-2; a weak D match, TRBD1 (6 bases). The source was peripheral blood, collected 28 days after the second dose of the MenACWY control vaccine. This receptor was obtained from an adult who received the MenACWY meningococcal vaccine as a control. CDR3 sequence (DNA): TGCAGCGTTGTGGGGGGCGGGTATGGCTACACCTTC. Protein product: CSVVGGGYGYTF.